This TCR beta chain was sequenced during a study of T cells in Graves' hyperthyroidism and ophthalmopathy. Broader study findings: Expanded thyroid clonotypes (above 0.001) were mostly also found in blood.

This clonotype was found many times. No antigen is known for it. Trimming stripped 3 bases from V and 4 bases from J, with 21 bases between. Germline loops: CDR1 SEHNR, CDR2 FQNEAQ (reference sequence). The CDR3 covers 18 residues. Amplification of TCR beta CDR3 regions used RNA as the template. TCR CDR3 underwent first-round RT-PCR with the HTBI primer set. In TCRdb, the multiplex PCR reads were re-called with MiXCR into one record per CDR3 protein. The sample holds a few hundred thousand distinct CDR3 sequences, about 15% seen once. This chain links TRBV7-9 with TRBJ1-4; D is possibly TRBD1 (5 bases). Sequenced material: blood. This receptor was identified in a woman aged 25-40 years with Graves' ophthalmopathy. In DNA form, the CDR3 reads TGTGCCAGCAGCTTGATCCAGGGTCTTAAAGATCATAATGAAAAACTGTTTTTT. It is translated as CASSLIQGLKDHNEKLFF.